This T cell receptor (beta chain) was observed in a study of circulating CD8 cells and anti-PD-1 response in melanoma. General study findings and limits: Expanded sorted subsets were checked for tumor reactivity using peptides. TIGIT repertoires were least diverse, DNEG repertoires most diverse.

Germline V gene lookup returns CDR1 MNHEY and CDR2 SMNVEV (reference sequence). With 8 bases removed from V and 4 bases from J, the gap between germline ends came to 15 bases. This CDR3 has 14 residues. Using around 15 ng of total RNA, TCR libraries were made with the QIAseq Immune Repertoire TCR panel. TCRdb analysed the reads with MiXCR anew, one entry per CDR3 protein. The profile shows hundreds of distinct CDR3 sequences, roughly a tenth of them singletons. Live CD3+CD8+TCRalphabeta+ cells were sorted into four subsets by PD-1 and/or TIGIT. This clonotype is hyperexpanded in the sample. No antigen is known for it.

The sequencing used CD8+ T cells from PBMCs, collected at baseline or after one month of anti-PD-1 therapy (not recorded which). The receptor was derived from a human donor with melanoma. This sequence joins TRBV27 and TRBJ2-1; tentatively, D is TRBD2 (6 bases). The CDR3 DNA sequence: TGTGCCAGCCGGCGGGGAAACTTTTACAATGAGCAGTTCTTC. As protein: CASRRGNFYNEQFF.